The 13 T cell receptor beta chains below come from one sample, sequenced in a study of patients and donors after allogeneic stem cell transplantation. TCRdb processed the RT-PCR reads anew with MiXCR; each CDR3 protein has one entry. The table includes about 960,000 distinct CDR3 sequences, roughly 18% detected once. The specimen was blood, either unsorted or a sorted T cell fraction (not recorded which). These receptors were collected from a human donor who was either an allogeneic HSCT recipient or a stem cell or donor lymphocyte infusion donor (not recorded which). It is not recorded whose cells these are; they may come from a transplant donor.

This clonotype occurred many times. The V gene is TRBV9, the J gene TRBJ2-4; unclear D gene. V lost 2 bases and J 9 bases, leaving 15 bases between the germline ends. The CDR3 length is 14 residues. Per germline, CDR1 SGDLS and CDR2 YYNGEE. Written as DNA, the CDR3 is TGTGCCAGCAGCGTGTACAGCGACTTGGGCATTCAGTACTTC. The encoded protein is CASSVYSDLGIQYF.

The chain links TRBV6-5 to TRBJ2-3; D perhaps matches TRBD1 (6 bases). V was trimmed by 4 bases and J by 0 bases, leaving 14 bases between them. The germline CDR1 and CDR2 sequences are MNHEY and SVGAGI. The CDR3 is 16 amino acids. The chain's CDR3 is CASSSKQGSSTDTQYF. CDR3 DNA: TGTGCCAGCAGTTCCAAACAGGGTTCTAGCACAGATACGCAGTATTTT.

The table lists this clonotype with a few counts. This rearrangement joins TRBV12-3 or TRBV12-4 to TRBJ2-3; D is possibly TRBD1 or TRBD2 (5 bases each). V lost 5 bases to trimming and J lost 4 bases, with 10 bases between them. The length of the CDR3 is 13 residues. The CDR3 loop is CASSNLGADTQYF. The CDR3 DNA reads TGTGCCAGCAGTAACTTGGGGGCAGATACGCAGTATTTT.

In this sample, this clonotype turned up many times. The chain is built from TRBV7-9 and TRBJ1-5; D remains ambiguous. Looked up from germline, CDR1 is SEHNR and CDR2 is FQNEAQ (reference sequence). V dropped 4 bases and J dropped 6 bases, with 10 bases sitting between them. CDR3 length equals 13 residues. CDR3 nucleotides: TGTGCCAGCAGCTGGGGTCCTAGTCAGCCCCAGCATTTT. It translates to CASSWGPSQPQHF.

There are many counts of this clonotype. The chain has TRBV5-1 and TRBJ2-7, with TRBD2 identical over 12 bases. Germline CDR1 is SGHRS and CDR2 is YFSETQ. After removal of 3 bases from V and 3 bases from J, the junction contained 7 bases not matched to a gene. CDR3 size: 16 residues. The CDR3 DNA reads as TGCGCCAGCAGCTCCAGACTAGCGGGAGCGATCTACGAGCAGTACTTC. Its translation is CASSSRLAGAIYEQYF.

V and J are TRBV12-5 and TRBJ2-7, with 7 nucleotides matching TRBD1. This CDR3 has 19 residues. Germline values: CDR1 LGHNT, CDR2 FRNRAP. Trimming removed 2 bases from V and 7 bases from J; junction bases left unmatched: 23. The CDR3 nucleotides are TGTGCTAGTGGTTTGCTACGTCAATACGGGGACAGTCCGGACCCAGAGCAGTACTTC. Protein sequence: CASGLLRQYGDSPDPEQYF. The full variable domain, rest sourced from reference TRBV12-5 and TRBJ2-7, is DARVTQTPRHKVTEMGQEVTMRCQPILGHNTVFWYRQTMMQGLELLAYFRNRAPLDDSGMPKDRFSAEMPDATLATLKIQPSEPRDSAVYFCASGLLRQYGDSPDPEQYFGPGTRLTVT.

The table lists this clonotype with a few counts. This chain uses TRBV11-2 with TRBJ2-5; 10 nucleotides align to TRBD1. The CDR3 runs 15 residues. CDR1 SGHAT and CDR2 FQNNGV come from the germline V gene. V gave up 5 bases and J gave up 4 bases; unmatched junction bases: 7. The DNA of the CDR3 is TGTGCCAGCAGCCCGGGGACAGGGGTAGGAGAGACCCAGTACTTC. Protein product: CASSPGTGVGETQYF.

V gene TRBV27 combines with J gene TRBJ2-7; 7 bases map to TRBD2. This CDR3 is built from 13 residues. The junction had 7 bases not matched to a gene; V was cut back by 6 bases and J by 5 bases. Germline CDR1 reads MNHEY; CDR2 reads SMNVEV (reference sequence). The CDR3 nucleotides are TGTGCCAGCAGCTCACGGGGGGTCGACGAGCAGTACTTC. This codes for CASSSRGVDEQYF.

The chain employs TRBV25-1 and TRBJ2-2; D unclear. Germline assignment: CDR1 MGHDK and CDR2 SYGVNS. The CDR3 runs to 14 residues. Between the trimmed V and J ends, which lost 4 bases and 7 bases, there was a span of 13 bases. CDR3 DNA sequence: TGTGCCAGCAGTGTTAAGGAGTCGGGCGGGGAGCTGTTTTTT. Its translation: CASSVKESGGELFF.

This clonotype was counted between two and nine times. The chain carries TRBV10-3 and TRBJ2-6, with D maybe TRBD2 (5 bases). Deletions cut 4 bases from V and 0 bases from J, with 13 bases between. The CDR3 is 17 residues long. Germline V lookup: CDR1 ENHRY, CDR2 SYGVKD. Here the CDR3 reads CAISGRGTSSGANVLTF. The CDR3 DNA follows: TGTGCCATCAGTGGACGAGGAACTAGCTCTGGGGCCAACGTCCTGACTTTC.

This clonotype was seen a handful of times. The V and J genes are TRBV10-2 and TRBJ2-7; 9 nucleotides match TRBD1. Germline-derived CDR1 and CDR2 are WSHSY and SAAADI. J was trimmed by 3 bases and V by 2 bases; bases with no gene match: 5. CDR3 length equals 15 residues. Written as DNA, the CDR3 is TGCGCCAGCAGTGAGCCAGGACAGGGGCACTACGAGCAGTACTTC. Its translation is CASSEPGQGHYEQYF.

This clonotype was counted a few times. The chain has TRBV18 and TRBJ1-2, with D possibly matching TRBD1 (5 bases). V was pared by 1 base and J by 2 bases, with 14 bases between. The CDR3 runs 16 residues. Germline assignment: CDR1 KGHSH and CDR2 LQKENI. CDR3 bases: TGTGCCAGCTCACCACGGGGCCAGTCTGGGAACTATGGCTACACCTTC. Protein product: CASSPRGQSGNYGYTF.

The table lists this clonotype with a few counts. The chain combines TRBV20-1 with TRBJ1-1; D gene uncertain. Germline V gene sequence: CDR1 DFQATT, CDR2 SNEGSKA (reference sequence). The CDR3 has 14 amino acids. V was cut by 1 base and J by 11 bases, with 20 bases left in between. The CDR3 spells CSARGLLGVDWAFF. CDR3 DNA sequence: TGCAGTGCTAGAGGATTGTTGGGTGTGGACTGGGCTTTCTTT.